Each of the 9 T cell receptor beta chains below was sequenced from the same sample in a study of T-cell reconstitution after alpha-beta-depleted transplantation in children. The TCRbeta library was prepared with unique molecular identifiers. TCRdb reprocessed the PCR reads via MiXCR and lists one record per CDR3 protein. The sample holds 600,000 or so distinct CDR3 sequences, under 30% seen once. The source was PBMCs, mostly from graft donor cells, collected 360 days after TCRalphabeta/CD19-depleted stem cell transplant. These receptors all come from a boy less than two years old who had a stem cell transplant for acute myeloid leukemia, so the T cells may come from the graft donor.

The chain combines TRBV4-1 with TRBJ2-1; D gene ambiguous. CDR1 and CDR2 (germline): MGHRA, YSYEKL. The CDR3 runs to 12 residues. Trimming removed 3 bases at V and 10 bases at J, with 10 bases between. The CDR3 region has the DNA TGCGCCAGCAGCCACGACTTTTCCGAGCAGTTCTTC. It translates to CASSHDFSEQFF.

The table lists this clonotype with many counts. The CDR3 coding sequence is TGCAGTGCTAGAGGACGGACCGGGACAGGCCCTTACAATGAGCAGTTCTTC. Residues: CSARGRTGTGPYNEQFF. The rearrangement links TRBV20-1 to TRBJ2-1; 8 bases align to TRBD1. The germline V gene has CDR1 DFQATT and CDR2 SNEGSKA (reference sequence). The CDR3 consists of 17 residues. With 1 base clipped from V and 4 bases from J, the junction kept 12 bases outside the gene matches.

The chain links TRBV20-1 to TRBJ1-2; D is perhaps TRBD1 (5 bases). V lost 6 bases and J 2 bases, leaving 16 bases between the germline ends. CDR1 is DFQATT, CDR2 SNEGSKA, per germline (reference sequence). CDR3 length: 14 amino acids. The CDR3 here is CSAGDGGYNYGYTF. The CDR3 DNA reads TGCAGTGCAGGGGACGGCGGATACAACTATGGCTACACCTTC.

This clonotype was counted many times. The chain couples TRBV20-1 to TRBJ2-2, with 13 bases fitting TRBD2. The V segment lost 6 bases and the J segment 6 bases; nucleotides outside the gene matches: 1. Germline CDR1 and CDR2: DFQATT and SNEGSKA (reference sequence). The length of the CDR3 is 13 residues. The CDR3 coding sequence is TGCAGTGCCGGGACTAGCGGGGCCGGGGAGCTGTTTTTT. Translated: CSAGTSGAGELFF.

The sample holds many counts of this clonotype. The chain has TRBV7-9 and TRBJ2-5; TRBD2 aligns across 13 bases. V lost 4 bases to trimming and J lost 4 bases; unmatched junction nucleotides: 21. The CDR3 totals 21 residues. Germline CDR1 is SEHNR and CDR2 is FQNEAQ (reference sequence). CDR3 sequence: CASSSRFRTSGGIGQGETQYF. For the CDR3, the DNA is TGTGCCAGCAGCTCCCGTTTCCGGACTAGCGGGGGTATTGGGCAGGGAGAGACCCAGTACTTC. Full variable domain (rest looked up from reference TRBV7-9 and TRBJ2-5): DTGVSQNPRHKITKRGQNVTFRCDPISEHNRLYWYRQTLGQGPEFLTYFQNEAQLEKSRLLSDRFSAERPKGSFSTLEIQRTEQGDSAMYLCASSSRFRTSGGIGQGETQYFGPGTRLLVL.

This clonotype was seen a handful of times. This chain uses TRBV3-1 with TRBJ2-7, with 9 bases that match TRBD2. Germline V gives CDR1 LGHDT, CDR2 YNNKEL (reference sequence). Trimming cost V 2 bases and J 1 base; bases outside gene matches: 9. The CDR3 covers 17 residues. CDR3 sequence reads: CASSQWRAGGQSYEQYF. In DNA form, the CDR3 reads TGTGCCAGCAGCCAATGGCGAGCGGGGGGCCAGTCCTACGAGCAGTACTTC.

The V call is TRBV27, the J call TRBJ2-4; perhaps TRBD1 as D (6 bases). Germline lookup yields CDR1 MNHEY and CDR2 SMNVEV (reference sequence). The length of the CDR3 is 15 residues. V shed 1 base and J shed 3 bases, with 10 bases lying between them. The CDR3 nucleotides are TGTGCCAGCAGTTTATTGGGGGCCGTCAAAAACATTCAGTACTTC. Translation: CASSLLGAVKNIQYF.

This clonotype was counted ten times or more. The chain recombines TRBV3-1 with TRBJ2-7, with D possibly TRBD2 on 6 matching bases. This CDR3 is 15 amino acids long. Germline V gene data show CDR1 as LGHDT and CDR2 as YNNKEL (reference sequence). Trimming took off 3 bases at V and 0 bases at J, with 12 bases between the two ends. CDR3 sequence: CASSHGTSHSYEQYF. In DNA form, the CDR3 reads TGTGCCAGCAGCCACGGGACTTCCCACTCCTACGAGCAGTACTTC.

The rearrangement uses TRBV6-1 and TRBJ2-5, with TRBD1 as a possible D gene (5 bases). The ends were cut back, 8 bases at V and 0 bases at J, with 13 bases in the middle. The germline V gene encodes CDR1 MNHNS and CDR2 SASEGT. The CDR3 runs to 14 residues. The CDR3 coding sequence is TGTGCCAGCTGTCGACAGCTACACCAAGAGACCCAGTACTTC. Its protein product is CASCRQLHQETQYF.